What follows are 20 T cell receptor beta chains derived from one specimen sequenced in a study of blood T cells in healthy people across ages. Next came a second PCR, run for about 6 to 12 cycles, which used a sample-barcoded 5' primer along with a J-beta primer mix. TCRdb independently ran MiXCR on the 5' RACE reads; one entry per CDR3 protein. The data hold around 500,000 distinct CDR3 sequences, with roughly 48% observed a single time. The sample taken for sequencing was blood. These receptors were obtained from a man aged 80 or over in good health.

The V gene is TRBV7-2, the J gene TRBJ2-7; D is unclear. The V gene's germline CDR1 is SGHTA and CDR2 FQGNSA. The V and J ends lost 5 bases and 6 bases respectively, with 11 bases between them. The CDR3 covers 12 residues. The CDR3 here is CASSPASGEQYF. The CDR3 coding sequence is TGTGCCAGCAGCCCGGCCTCGGGCGAGCAGTACTTC. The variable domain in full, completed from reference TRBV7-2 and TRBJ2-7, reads GAGVSQSPSNKVTEKGKDVELRCDPISGHTALYWYRQSLGQGLEFLIYFQGNSAPDKSGLPSDRFSAERTGGSVSTLTIQRTQQEDSAVYLCASSPASGEQYFGPGTRLTVT.

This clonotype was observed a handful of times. CDR3 in amino acids: CASSLFSAGTQYF. DNA for the CDR3: TGTGCCAGCAGTTTATTTAGTGCGGGTACGCAGTATTTT. The rearrangement links TRBV27 to TRBJ2-3; maybe TRBD2 (5 bases). V lost 1 base, J lost 8 bases, and 10 bases lay in between. Germline CDR1 is MNHEY and CDR2 is SMNVEV (reference sequence). The CDR3 runs to 13 residues.

This CDR3 reads CSANAGRVYEQYF. In nucleotides, the CDR3 is TGCAGTGCTAACGCCGGCAGGGTCTACGAGCAGTACTTC. This rearrangement joins TRBV20-1 to TRBJ2-7, with D perhaps TRBD1 (5 bases). Germline V lookup: CDR1 DFQATT, CDR2 SNEGSKA (reference sequence). Trimming left V 4 bases short and J 3 bases short, with 13 bases between. The CDR3 length is 13 residues.

The chain's CDR3 is CASTKVKDTQYF. In DNA form, the CDR3 reads TGTGCCAGCACGAAGGTTAAGGATACGCAGTATTTT. The rearrangement joins TRBV27 to TRBJ2-3; D remains ambiguous. This CDR3 region has 12 residues. Trimming cost V 7 bases and J 6 bases, with 11 bases left between them. Germline V gives CDR1 MNHEY, CDR2 SMNVEV (reference sequence).

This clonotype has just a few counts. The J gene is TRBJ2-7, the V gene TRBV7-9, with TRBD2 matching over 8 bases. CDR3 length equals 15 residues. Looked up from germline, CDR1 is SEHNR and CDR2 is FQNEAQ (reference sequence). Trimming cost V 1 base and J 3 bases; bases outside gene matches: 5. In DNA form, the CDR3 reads TGTGCCAGCAGCTTAGAAACTAGCGGCCTCTACGAGCAGTACTTC. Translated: CASSLETSGLYEQYF.

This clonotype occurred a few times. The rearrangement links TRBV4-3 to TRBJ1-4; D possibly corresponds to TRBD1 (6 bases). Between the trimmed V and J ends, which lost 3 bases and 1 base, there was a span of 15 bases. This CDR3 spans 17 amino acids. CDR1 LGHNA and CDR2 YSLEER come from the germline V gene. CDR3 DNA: TGCGCCAGCAGCCAGGGGGCTACAGGGCAAACTAATGAAAAACTGTTTTTT. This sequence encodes CASSQGATGQTNEKLFF.

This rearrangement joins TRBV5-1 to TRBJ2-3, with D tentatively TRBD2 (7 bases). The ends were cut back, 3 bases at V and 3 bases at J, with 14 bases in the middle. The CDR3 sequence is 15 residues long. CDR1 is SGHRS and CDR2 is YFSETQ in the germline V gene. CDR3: CASSSEGGPTDTQYF. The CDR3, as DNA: TGCGCCAGCAGCTCGGAGGGGGGGCCAACAGATACGCAGTATTTT.

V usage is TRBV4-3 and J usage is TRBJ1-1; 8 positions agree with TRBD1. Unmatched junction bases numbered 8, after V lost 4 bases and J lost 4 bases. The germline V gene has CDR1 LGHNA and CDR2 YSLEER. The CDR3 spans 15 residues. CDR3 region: CASSPHVTGATEAFF. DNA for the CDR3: TGCGCCAGCAGCCCACACGTGACAGGGGCCACTGAAGCTTTCTTT.

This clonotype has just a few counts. The CDR3 DNA sequence: TGCGCCAGCAGGGAACTCCCATATGGGGCGCATTACGAGCAGTACTTC. Amino acid sequence: CASRELPYGAHYEQYF. The genes are TRBV5-1 and TRBJ2-5, with D possibly being TRBD1 (5 bases). The closer fit of TRBJ2-7 to the DNA end suggests the J call may be wrong. Germline V CDR1 and CDR2: SGHRS, YFSETQ. The CDR3 consists of 16 residues.

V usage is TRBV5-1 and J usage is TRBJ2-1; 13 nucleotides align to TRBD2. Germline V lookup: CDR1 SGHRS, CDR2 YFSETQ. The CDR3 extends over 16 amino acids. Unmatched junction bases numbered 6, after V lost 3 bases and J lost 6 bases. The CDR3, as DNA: TGCGCCAGCAGCTGGGGACTAGCGGGACTAGGCAATGAGCAGTTCTTC. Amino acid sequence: CASSWGLAGLGNEQFF.

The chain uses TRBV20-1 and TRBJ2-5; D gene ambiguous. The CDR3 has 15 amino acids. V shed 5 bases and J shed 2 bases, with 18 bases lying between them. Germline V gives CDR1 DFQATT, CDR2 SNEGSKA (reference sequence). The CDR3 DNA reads TGCAGTGCTCCACGAACACAGACGGAACAAGAGACCCAGTACTTC. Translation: CSAPRTQTEQETQYF.

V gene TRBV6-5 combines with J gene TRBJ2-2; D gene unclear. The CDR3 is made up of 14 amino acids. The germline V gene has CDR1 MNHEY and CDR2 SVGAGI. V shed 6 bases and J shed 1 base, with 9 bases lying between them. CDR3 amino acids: CASRSIGNTGELFF. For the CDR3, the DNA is TGTGCCAGCAGATCGATAGGGAACACCGGGGAGCTGTTTTTT.

CDR3 sequence reads: CASSVGTVPQETQYF. The CDR3 nucleotides are TGTGCCAGCAGCGTAGGGACAGTACCGCAAGAGACCCAGTACTTC. The chain couples TRBV9 to TRBJ2-5; a weak D match, TRBD1 (6 bases). The V and J ends lost 0 bases and 2 bases respectively, with 11 bases between them. From germline, CDR1 is SGDLS and CDR2 YYNGEE. This CDR3 is built from 15 residues.

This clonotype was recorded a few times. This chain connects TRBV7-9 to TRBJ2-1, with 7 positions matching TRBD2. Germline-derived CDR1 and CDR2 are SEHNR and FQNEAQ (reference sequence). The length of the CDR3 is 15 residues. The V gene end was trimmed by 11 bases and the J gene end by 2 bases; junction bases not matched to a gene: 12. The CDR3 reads CALDLRLAAYNEQFF. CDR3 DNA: TGTGCCCTCGACCTGAGGCTAGCGGCCTACAATGAGCAGTTCTTC. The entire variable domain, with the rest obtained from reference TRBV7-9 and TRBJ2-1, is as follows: DTGVSQNPRHKITKRGQNVTFRCDPISEHNRLYWYRQTLGQGPEFLTYFQNEAQLEKSRLLSDRFSAERPKGSFSTLEIQRTEQGDSAMYLCALDLRLAAYNEQFFGPGTRLTVL.

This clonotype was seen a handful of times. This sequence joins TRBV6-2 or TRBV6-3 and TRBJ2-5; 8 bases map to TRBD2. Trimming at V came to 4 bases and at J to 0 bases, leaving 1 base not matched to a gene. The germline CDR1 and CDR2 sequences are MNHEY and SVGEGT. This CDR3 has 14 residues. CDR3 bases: TGTGCCAGCAGTTCCGGGGGGGACCAAGAGACCCAGTACTTC. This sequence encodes CASSSGGDQETQYF.

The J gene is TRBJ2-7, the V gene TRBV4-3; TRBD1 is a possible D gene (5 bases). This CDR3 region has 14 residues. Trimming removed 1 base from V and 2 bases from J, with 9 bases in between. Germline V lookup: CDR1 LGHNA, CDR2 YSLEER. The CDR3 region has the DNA TGCGCCAGCAGCCAAGTTAAGGGGACCTACGAGCAGTACTTC. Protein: CASSQVKGTYEQYF.

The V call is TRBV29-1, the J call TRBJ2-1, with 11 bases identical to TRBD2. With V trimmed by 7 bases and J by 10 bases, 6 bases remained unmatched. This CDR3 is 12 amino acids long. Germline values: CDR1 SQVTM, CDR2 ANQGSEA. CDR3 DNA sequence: TGCAGCGGGGGACTAGCGGACGGGGAGCAGTTCTTC. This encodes CSGGLADGEQFF.

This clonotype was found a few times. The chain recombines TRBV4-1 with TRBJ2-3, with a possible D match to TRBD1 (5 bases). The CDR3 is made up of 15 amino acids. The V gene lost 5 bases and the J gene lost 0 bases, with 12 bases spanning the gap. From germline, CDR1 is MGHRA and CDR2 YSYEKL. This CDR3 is CASSLGQGSTDTQYF. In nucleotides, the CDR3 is TGCGCCAGCAGCTTGGGGCAGGGAAGCACAGATACGCAGTATTTT.

The CDR3 nucleotides are TGCGCCAGCAGCTTGGGCAGGGTCGGTACTATCGAGAATTCACCCCTCCACTTT. Protein product: CASSLGRVGTIENSPLHF. The V and J genes are TRBV5-1 and TRBJ1-6; a possible D gene is TRBD1 (5 bases). V was pared by 0 bases and J by 7 bases, with 20 bases between. Germline lookup yields CDR1 SGHRS and CDR2 YFSETQ. The CDR3 covers 18 residues.

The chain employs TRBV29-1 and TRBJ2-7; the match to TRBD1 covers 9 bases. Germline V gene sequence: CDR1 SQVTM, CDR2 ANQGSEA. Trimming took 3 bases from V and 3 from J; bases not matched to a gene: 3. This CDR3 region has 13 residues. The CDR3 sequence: CSVDRQGDYEQYF. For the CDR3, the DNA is TGCAGCGTTGATCGACAGGGGGACTACGAGCAGTACTTC.